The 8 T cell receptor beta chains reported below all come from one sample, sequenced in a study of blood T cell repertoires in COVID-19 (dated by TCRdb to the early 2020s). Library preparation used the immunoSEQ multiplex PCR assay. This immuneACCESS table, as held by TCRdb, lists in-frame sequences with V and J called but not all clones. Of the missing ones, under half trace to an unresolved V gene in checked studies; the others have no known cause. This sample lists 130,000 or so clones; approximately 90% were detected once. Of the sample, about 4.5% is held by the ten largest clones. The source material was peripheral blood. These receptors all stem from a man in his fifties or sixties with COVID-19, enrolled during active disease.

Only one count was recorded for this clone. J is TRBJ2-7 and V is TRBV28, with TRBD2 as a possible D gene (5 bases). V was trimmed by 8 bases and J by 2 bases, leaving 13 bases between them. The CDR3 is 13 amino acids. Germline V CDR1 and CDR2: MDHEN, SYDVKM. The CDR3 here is CASEISGAYEQYF. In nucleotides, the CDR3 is TGTGCCAGCGAAATATCCGGGGCCTACGAGCAGTACTTC.

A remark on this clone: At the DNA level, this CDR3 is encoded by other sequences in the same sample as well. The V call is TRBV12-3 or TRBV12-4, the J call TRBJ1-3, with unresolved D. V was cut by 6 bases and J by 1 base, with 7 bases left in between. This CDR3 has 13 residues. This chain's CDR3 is CASSRGSGNTIYF. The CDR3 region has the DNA TGTGCCAGCAGCCGAGGGTCTGGAAACACCATATATTTT.

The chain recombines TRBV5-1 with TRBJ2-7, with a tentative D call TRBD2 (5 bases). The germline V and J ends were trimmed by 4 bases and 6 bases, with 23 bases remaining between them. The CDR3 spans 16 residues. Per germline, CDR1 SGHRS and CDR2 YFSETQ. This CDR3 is CASSPETGILRGEQYF. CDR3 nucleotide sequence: TGCGCCAGCAGCCCAGAAACCGGGATCCTCCGCGGCGAGCAGTACTTC.

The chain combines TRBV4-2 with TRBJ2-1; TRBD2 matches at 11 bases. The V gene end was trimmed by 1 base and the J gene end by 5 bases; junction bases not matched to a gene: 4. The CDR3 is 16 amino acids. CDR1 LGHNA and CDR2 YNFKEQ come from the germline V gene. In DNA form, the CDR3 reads TGTGCCAGCAGCCAAGTAGTAGCGGGGGGGCACAATGAGCAGTTCTTC. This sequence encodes CASSQVVAGGHNEQFF.

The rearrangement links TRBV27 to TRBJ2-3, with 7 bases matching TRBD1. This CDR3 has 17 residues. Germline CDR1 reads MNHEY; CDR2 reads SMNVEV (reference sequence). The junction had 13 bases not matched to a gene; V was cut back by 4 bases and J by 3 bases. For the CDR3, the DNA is TGTGCCAGCAGTTCCCTCCCGACAGGGCTGGCGACAGATACGCAGTATTTT. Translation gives CASSSLPTGLATDTQYF.

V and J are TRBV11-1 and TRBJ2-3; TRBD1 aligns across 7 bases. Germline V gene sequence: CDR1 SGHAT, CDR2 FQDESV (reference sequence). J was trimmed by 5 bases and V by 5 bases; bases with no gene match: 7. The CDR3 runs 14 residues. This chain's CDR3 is CASSPGGIGDTQYF. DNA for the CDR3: TGTGCCAGCAGCCCAGGGGGTATCGGAGATACGCAGTATTTT.

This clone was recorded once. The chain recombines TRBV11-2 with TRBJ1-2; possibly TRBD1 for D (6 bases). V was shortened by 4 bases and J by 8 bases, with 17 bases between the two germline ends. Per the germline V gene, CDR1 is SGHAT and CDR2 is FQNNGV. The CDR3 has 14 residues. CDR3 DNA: TGTGCCAGCAGCTCTACAACAGGGTCAGGCGGCTACACCTTC. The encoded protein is CASSSTTGSGGYTF.

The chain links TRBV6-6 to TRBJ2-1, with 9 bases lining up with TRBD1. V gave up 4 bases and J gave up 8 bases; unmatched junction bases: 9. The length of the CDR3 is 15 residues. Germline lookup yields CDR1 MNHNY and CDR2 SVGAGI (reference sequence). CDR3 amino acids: CASSFSHRGHDEQFF. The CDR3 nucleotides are TGTGCCAGCAGTTTTTCCCACAGGGGGCACGATGAGCAGTTCTTC.